The 2 T cell receptor beta chains below come from one sample, sequenced in a study of blood T cell repertoires in COVID-19. Data came from immunoSEQ multiplex PCR; TCRdb stores just in-frame clones and leaves some out. The data show about 380,000 clones, with approximately 90% seen just once and roughly 1.2% held by the top ten. The sample consisted of PBMCs or T cells enriched from blood (not recorded which). These receptors came from a woman between 18 and 29 years old who had recovered from COVID-19.

In DNA form, the CDR3 reads TGTGCCAGCAGCTTAGACGTCTATGGCTACACCTTC. Translating gives CASSLDVYGYTF. The J gene is TRBJ1-2, the V gene TRBV11-2; D gene uncertain. The length of the CDR3 is 12 residues. CDR1 and CDR2 from the germline V gene are SGHAT and FQNNGV. The ends were cut back, 0 bases at V and 4 bases at J, with 3 bases in the middle.

The V call is TRBV7-9, the J call TRBJ1-1; D not resolved. This CDR3 is 14 amino acids long. Trimming removed 3 bases from V and 4 bases from J, with 12 bases in between. CDR1 is SEHNR and CDR2 is FQNEAQ in the germline V gene (reference sequence). The CDR3 reads CASSFPPAGTEAFF. As DNA, the CDR3 is TGTGCCAGCAGCTTCCCCCCGGCGGGCACTGAAGCTTTCTTT.